This T cell receptor beta chain was identified during a study of blood T cells in healthy people across ages. The second PCR ran about 6 to 11 cycles with a sample-barcoded 5' primer and J-beta primers. From the 5' RACE reads, TCRdb called clonotypes with MiXCR, one entry per CDR3 protein. The sample has over a million distinct CDR3 sequences; more than 35% are singletons. V dropped 6 bases and J dropped 3; count of bases not matched to a gene: 8. CDR3 size: 14 residues. Germline CDR1 is DFQATT and CDR2 is SNEGSKA (reference sequence). General study points: Expanded clonotype changes were possibly confounded by unknown donor CMV status. Estimates of diversity drawn from one million T cells were considered underestimates.

In the case of this clonotype: The antigen is not known.

This sequence originates from a woman aged 55-69 years in good health. This chain connects TRBV20-1 to TRBJ2-3; 8 nucleotides agree with TRBD1. The sample consisted of blood. The CDR3 coding sequence is TGCAGTGCCGATGGACAGGGCAGGACAGATACGCAGTATTTT. It translates to CSADGQGRTDTQYF.